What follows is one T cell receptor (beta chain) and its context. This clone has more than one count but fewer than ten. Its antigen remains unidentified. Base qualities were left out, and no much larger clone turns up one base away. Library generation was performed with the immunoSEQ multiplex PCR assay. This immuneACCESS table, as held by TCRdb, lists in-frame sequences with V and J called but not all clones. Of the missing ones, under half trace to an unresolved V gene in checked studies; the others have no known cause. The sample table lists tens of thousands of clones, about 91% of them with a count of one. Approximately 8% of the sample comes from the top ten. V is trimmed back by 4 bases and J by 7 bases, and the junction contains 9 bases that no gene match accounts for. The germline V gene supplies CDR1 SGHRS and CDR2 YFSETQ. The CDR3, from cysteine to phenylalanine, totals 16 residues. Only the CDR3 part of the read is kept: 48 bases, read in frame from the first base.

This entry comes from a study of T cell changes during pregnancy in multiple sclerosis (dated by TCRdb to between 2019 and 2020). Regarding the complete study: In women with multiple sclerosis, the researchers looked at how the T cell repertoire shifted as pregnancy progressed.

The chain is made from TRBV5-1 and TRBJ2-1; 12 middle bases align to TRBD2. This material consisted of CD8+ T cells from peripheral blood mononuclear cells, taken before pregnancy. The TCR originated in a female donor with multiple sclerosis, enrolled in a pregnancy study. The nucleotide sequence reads TGCGCCAGCAGCGAGGCTAGCGGGAGGGCTCGGAATGAGCAGTTCTTC. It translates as CASSEASGRARNEQFF.